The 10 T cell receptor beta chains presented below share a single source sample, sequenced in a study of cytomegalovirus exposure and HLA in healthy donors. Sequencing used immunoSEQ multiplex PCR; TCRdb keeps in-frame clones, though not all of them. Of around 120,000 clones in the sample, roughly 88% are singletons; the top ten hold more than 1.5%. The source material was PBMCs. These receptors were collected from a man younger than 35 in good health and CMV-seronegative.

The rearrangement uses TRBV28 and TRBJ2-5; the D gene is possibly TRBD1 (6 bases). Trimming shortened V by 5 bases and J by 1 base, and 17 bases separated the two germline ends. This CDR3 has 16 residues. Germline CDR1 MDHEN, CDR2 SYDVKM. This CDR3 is CASSPSFRGIQETQYF. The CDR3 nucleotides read TGTGCCAGCAGTCCCTCTTTCAGGGGCATCCAAGAGACCCAGTACTTC.

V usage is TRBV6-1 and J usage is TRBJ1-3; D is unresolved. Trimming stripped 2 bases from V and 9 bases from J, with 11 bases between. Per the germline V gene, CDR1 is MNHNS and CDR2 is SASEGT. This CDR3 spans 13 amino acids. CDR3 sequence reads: CASSEIGVGTIYF. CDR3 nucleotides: TGTGCCAGCAGTGAAATCGGTGTCGGCACCATATATTTT.

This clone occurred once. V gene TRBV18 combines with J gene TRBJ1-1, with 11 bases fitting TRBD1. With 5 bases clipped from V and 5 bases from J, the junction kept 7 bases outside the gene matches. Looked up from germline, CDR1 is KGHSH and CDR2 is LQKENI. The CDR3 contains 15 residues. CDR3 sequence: CASSEAGTGGTEAFF. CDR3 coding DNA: TGTGCCAGCTCAGAAGCCGGGACAGGGGGGACTGAAGCTTTCTTT.

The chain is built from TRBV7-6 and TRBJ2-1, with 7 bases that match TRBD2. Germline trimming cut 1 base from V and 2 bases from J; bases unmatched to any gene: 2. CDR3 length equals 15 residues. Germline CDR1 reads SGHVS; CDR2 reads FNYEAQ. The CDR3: CASSLGLAAYNEQFF. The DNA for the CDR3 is TGTGCCAGCAGCTTAGGTCTAGCGGCCTACAATGAGCAGTTCTTC.

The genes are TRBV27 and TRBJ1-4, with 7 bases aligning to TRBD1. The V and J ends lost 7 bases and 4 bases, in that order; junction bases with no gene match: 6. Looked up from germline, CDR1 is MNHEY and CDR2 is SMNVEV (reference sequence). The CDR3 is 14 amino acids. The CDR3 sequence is CASKWGTDNEKLFF. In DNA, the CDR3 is TGTGCCAGCAAATGGGGGACAGATAATGAAAAACTGTTTTTT. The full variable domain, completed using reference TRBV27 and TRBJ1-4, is EAQVTQNPRYLITVTGKKLTVTCSQNMNHEYMSWYRQDPGLGLRQIYYSMNVEVTDKGDVPEGYKVSRKEKRNFPLILESPSPNQTSLYFCASKWGTDNEKLFFGSGTQLSVL.

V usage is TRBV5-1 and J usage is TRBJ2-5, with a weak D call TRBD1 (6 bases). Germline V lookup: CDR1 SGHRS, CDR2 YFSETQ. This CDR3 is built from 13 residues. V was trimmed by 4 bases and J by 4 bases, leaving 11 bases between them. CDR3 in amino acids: CASSQGDIETQYF. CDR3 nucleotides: TGCGCCAGCAGCCAAGGGGACATAGAGACCCAGTACTTC.

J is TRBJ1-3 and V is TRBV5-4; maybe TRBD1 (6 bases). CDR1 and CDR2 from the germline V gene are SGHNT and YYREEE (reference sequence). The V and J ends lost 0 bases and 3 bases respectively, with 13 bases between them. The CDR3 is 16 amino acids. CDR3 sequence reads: CASSLVGATDGNTIYF. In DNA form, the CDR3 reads TGTGCCAGCAGCTTGGTGGGGGCCACCGATGGAAACACCATATATTTT.

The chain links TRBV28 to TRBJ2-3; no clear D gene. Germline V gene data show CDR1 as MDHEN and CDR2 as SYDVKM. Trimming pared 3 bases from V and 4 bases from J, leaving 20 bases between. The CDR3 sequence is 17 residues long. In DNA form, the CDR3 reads TGTGCCAGCAGTTTCCCTTTTCACGCGAGGCATGCAGATACGCAGTATTTT. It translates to CASSFPFHARHADTQYF.

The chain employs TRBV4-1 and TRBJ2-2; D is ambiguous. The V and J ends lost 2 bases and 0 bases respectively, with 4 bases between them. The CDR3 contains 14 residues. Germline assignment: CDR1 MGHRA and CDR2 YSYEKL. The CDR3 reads CASSQYSNTGELFF. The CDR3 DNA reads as TGCGCCAGCAGCCAATATTCGAACACCGGGGAGCTGTTTTTT.

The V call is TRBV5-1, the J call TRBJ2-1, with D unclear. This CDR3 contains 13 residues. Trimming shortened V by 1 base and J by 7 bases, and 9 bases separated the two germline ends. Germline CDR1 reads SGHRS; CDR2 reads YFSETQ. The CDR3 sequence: CASSLSLLNEQFF. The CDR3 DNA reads TGCGCCAGCAGCTTGTCACTCTTGAATGAGCAGTTCTTC.